These 21 T cell receptor beta chains were sequenced from one sample in a study of cytomegalovirus exposure and HLA in healthy donors (dated by TCRdb to the late 2010s). Preparation of the library involved the immunoSEQ multiplex PCR assay. For the multiplex PCR, a mixture combining 60 forward primers for TCR Vbeta segments and 13 reverse primers for TCR Jbeta segments was used. TCRdb retrieved this table from immuneACCESS and kept in-frame rearrangements only. Not all clones are present; in checked studies, unresolved V genes account for under half, and no reason is known for the remainder. The sample data list 160,000 or so clones, and about 78% of these were observed just once. The ten biggest clones cover 1.4% of the sample. The sequencing sample was made of PBMCs. These receptors were collected from a male donor in good health and CMV-seronegative.

The CDR3 nucleotides are TGTGCCAGCAGCCTGGGGACAGGGGTATTTAGCTCCTACAATGAGCAGTTCTTC. Translating it yields CASSLGTGVFSSYNEQFF. V is TRBV7-6 and J is TRBJ2-1; TRBD1 matches at 10 bases. With 5 bases clipped from V and 0 bases from J, the junction kept 10 bases outside the gene matches. The CDR3 totals 18 residues. In germline, CDR1 is SGHVS, CDR2 FNYEAQ.

The V call is TRBV6-6, the J call TRBJ1-2; the D is unclear. Trimming shortened V by 2 bases and J by 4 bases, and 8 bases separated the two germline ends. This CDR3 spans 13 amino acids. The germline V gene encodes CDR1 MNHNY and CDR2 SVGAGI (reference sequence). The CDR3 loop reads CASSYPGSYGYTF. Written as DNA, the CDR3 is TGTGCCAGCAGTTACCCGGGATCCTATGGCTACACCTTC.

J is TRBJ2-3 and V is TRBV10-3, with 11 bases lining up with TRBD2. Germline CDR1 is ENHRY and CDR2 is SYGVKD. Unmatched junction bases numbered 19, after V lost 11 bases and J lost 3 bases. The CDR3 spans 18 residues. The CDR3: CAFCGGLAVGMWTDTQYF. CDR3 DNA sequence: TGTGCCTTCTGTGGGGGACTAGCGGTGGGAATGTGGACAGATACGCAGTATTTT.

This rearrangement joins TRBV6-6 to TRBJ2-7; TRBD1 is a possible D gene (6 bases). The CDR3 covers 14 residues. Germline CDR1 and CDR2: MNHNY and SVGAGI (reference sequence). V was cut by 5 bases and J by 0 bases, with 11 bases left in between. The CDR3 bases are TGTGCCAGCAGTCGGCAGGGGCTCTCCTACGAGCAGTACTTC. Amino acids: CASSRQGLSYEQYF.

This chain links TRBV10-3 with TRBJ2-7; the match to TRBD1 covers 10 bases. J was trimmed by 2 bases and V by 8 bases; bases with no gene match: 3. CDR1 and CDR2 (germline): ENHRY, SYGVKD. The CDR3 runs 13 residues. DNA for the CDR3: TGTGCCATCTCCGGACAGGGGGCCTACGAGCAGTACTTC. Residues: CAISGQGAYEQYF.

V is TRBV6-6 and J is TRBJ2-3, with D tentatively TRBD2 (6 bases). Germline CDR1 is MNHNY and CDR2 is SVGAGI (reference sequence). Deletions cut 1 base from V and 4 bases from J, with 9 bases between. CDR3 length equals 14 residues. CDR3 bases: TGTGCCAGCAGTTACTGGGAGCGGGCAGATACGCAGTATTTT. Its translation: CASSYWERADTQYF.

CDR3 sequence: CASSPLRGEAFF. DNA of the CDR3: TGTGCCAGCTCACCTCTCCGCGGAGAAGCTTTCTTT. V usage is TRBV18 and J usage is TRBJ1-1; D gene uncertain. From germline, CDR1 is KGHSH and CDR2 LQKENI. Between the trimmed V and J ends, which lost 3 bases and 8 bases, there was a span of 10 bases. The CDR3 totals 12 residues.

The chain links TRBV29-1 to TRBJ1-1; 9 nucleotides match TRBD1. Germline V gene data show CDR1 as SQVTM and CDR2 as ANQGSEA. CDR3 size: 14 residues. V was clipped by 7 bases and J by 0 bases; unmatched bases: 6. The DNA of the CDR3 is TGCAGCGCCGGGACAGGGACCATGAACACTGAAGCTTTCTTT. As protein: CSAGTGTMNTEAFF.

This clone occurred a few times. The chain links TRBV20-1 to TRBJ1-2, with D tentatively TRBD1 (6 bases). CDR3 size: 10 residues. Trimming removed 7 bases from V and 7 bases from J, with 10 bases in between. The V gene's germline CDR1 is DFQATT and CDR2 SNEGSKA (reference sequence). DNA for the CDR3: TGCAGTGGCCAGGGGCTTGGCTACACCTTC. It yields the protein CSGQGLGYTF.

The chain joins TRBV29-1 to TRBJ2-3; D remains unclear. V dropped 2 bases and J dropped 2 bases, with 11 bases sitting between them. The germline V gene encodes CDR1 SQVTM and CDR2 ANQGSEA. This CDR3 contains 14 residues. CDR3: CSVESQANTDTQYF. The CDR3, as DNA: TGCAGCGTTGAATCGCAGGCGAACACAGATACGCAGTATTTT.

Only a few counts were recorded for this clone. The chain employs TRBV7-9 and TRBJ2-2, with 10 positions matching TRBD2. The junction had 7 bases not matched to a gene; V was cut back by 5 bases and J by 4 bases. This CDR3 region has 16 residues. Germline CDR1 SEHNR, CDR2 FQNEAQ (reference sequence). This chain's CDR3 is CASSPLAGGGTGELFF. In DNA form, the CDR3 reads TGTGCCAGCAGCCCGTTAGCGGGAGGCGGCACCGGGGAGCTGTTTTTT.

This clone rates as medium-sized. The CDR3 sequence is CASSVEQLTGELFF. The CDR3 nucleotides read TGTGCCAGCAGCGTAGAACAATTAACCGGGGAGCTGTTTTTT. The chain has TRBV9 and TRBJ2-2; D gene ambiguous. The CDR3 length is 14 residues. Trimming left V 0 bases short and J 5 bases short, with 8 bases between. Per germline, CDR1 SGDLS and CDR2 YYNGEE.

The J gene is TRBJ2-7, the V gene TRBV5-4; 9 positions match TRBD2. The germline CDR1 and CDR2 sequences are SGHNT and YYREEE (reference sequence). The CDR3 spans 15 residues. V was pared by 0 bases and J by 4 bases, with 5 bases of the junction left unmatched. Here the CDR3 reads CASSLVGSGSYEQYF. The CDR3 region has the DNA TGTGCCAGCAGCTTGGTTGGTAGCGGGAGTTACGAGCAGTACTTC.

The chain carries TRBV14 and TRBJ1-1, with 9 bases aligning to TRBD1. V was pared by 1 base and J by 1 base, with 1 base of the junction left unmatched. The CDR3 covers 15 residues. Per the germline V gene, CDR1 is SGHDN and CDR2 is FVKESK. CDR3 coding DNA: TGTGCCAGCAGCCAAGCGGGACAGGGGAACACTGAAGCTTTCTTT. Its protein product is CASSQAGQGNTEAFF.

The J gene is TRBJ1-2, the V gene TRBV7-8; no firm D call. The CDR3 totals 12 residues. V lost 5 bases and J lost 4, with 8 bases in between. Germline CDR1 is SGHVS and CDR2 is FQNEAQ. CDR3 residues: CASSPELYGYTF. CDR3 nucleotides: TGTGCCAGCAGCCCCGAGCTCTATGGCTACACCTTC.

The chain joins TRBV7-9 to TRBJ2-1; maybe TRBD1 (6 bases). CDR1 is SEHNR and CDR2 is FQNEAQ in the germline V gene (reference sequence). V was pared by 1 base and J by 4 bases, with 11 bases between. There are 15 residues in the CDR3. This CDR3 is CASSLVQGLYNEQFF. The CDR3 DNA sequence: TGTGCCAGCAGCTTAGTACAGGGCCTTTACAATGAGCAGTTCTTC.

This clone was found once. V usage is TRBV7-9 and J usage is TRBJ1-2; D is unresolved. The CDR3 is 13 residues long. Germline V gene data show CDR1 as SEHNR and CDR2 as FQNEAQ (reference sequence). V lost 1 base to trimming and J lost 8 bases, with 11 bases between them. CDR3 loop: CASSLDPSRGYTF. The CDR3 DNA sequence: TGTGCCAGCAGCTTAGACCCTTCCCGGGGCTACACCTTC.

The chain links TRBV18 to TRBJ1-4, with a possible D match to TRBD1 (6 bases). Germline CDR1 reads KGHSH; CDR2 reads LQKENI. The length of the CDR3 is 15 residues. V was trimmed by 5 bases and J by 5 bases, leaving 15 bases between them. The CDR3 nucleotides read TGTGCCAGCTCATTATCGACAGGTTTAAATGAAAAACTGTTTTTT. It codes for CASSLSTGLNEKLFF.

This chain links TRBV29-1 with TRBJ2-1, with TRBD1 matching over 8 bases. Germline V gives CDR1 SQVTM, CDR2 ANQGSEA. Trimming at V came to 3 bases and at J to 3 bases, leaving 7 bases not matched to a gene. CDR3 length: 15 amino acids. CDR3 nucleotides: TGCAGCGTTGATGGACAGGGAGTTTTCTACAATGAGCAGTTCTTC. Translating it yields CSVDGQGVFYNEQFF.

J is TRBJ2-1 and V is TRBV12-5; unclear D gene. Germline CDR1 LGHNT, CDR2 FRNRAP. The ends were cut back, 2 bases at V and 8 bases at J, with 13 bases in the middle. The CDR3 has 14 residues. Here the CDR3 DNA reads TGTGCTAGTGGTTTGCCCCCATCGGTGGATGAGCAGTTCTTC. Its protein product is CASGLPPSVDEQFF.

The J gene is TRBJ2-1, the V gene TRBV4-2; tentatively, D is TRBD1 (6 bases). CDR3 size: 17 residues. CDR1 and CDR2 from the germline V gene are LGHNA and YNFKEQ. V was pared by 1 base and J by 4 bases, with 17 bases between. CDR3 coding DNA: TGTGCCAGCAGCCAAGGGGGGCTGGATACCCCGTACAATGAGCAGTTCTTC. Its protein is CASSQGGLDTPYNEQFF.